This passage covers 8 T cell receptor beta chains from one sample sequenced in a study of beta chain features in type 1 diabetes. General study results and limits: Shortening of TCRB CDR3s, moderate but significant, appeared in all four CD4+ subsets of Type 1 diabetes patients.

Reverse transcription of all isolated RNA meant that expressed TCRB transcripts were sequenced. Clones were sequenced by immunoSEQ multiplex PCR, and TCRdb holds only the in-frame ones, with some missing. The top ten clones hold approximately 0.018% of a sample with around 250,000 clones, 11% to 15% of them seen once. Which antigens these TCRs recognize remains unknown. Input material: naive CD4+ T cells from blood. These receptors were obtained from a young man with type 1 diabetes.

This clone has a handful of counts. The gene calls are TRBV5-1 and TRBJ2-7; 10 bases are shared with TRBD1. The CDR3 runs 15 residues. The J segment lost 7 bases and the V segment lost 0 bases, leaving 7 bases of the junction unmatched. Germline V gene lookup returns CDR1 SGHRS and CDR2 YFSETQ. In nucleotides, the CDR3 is TGCGCCAGCAGCTTGGCCGGGACAGGGGCTGGGGAGCAGTACTTC. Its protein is CASSLAGTGAGEQYF. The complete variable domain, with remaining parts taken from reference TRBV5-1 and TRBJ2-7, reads KAGVTQTPRYLIKTRGQQVTLSCSPISGHRSVSWYQQTPGQGLQFLFEYFSETQRNKGNFPGRFSGRQFSNSRSEMNVSTLELGDSALYLCASSLAGTGAGEQYFGPGTRLTVT.

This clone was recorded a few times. CDR3 amino acids: CASSFRGIGDEQFF. DNA of the CDR3: TGTGCCAGCAGCTTTAGGGGGATCGGGGATGAGCAGTTCTTC. The chain employs TRBV14 and TRBJ2-1; TRBD1 is a possible D gene (6 bases). V shed 5 bases and J shed 8 bases, with 16 bases lying between them. CDR1 and CDR2 from the germline V gene are SGHDN and FVKESK. The CDR3 length is 14 residues.

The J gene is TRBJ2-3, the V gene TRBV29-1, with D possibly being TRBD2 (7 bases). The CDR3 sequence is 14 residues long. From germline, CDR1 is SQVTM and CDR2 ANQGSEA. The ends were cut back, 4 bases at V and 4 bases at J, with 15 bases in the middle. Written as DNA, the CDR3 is TGCAGCGTTGGTGGGGAGGGGGTTGCAGATACGCAGTATTTT. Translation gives CSVGGEGVADTQYF.

The CDR3 sequence: CASSLVAGGDTQYF. The CDR3 DNA reads as TGTGCCAGCAGCTTAGTTGCGGGGGGAGATACGCAGTATTTT. The rearrangement uses TRBV7-2 and TRBJ2-3, with 8 bases identical to TRBD2. J was trimmed by 5 bases and V by 1 base; bases with no gene match: 2. The CDR3 has 14 amino acids. In germline, CDR1 is SGHTA, CDR2 FQGNSA.

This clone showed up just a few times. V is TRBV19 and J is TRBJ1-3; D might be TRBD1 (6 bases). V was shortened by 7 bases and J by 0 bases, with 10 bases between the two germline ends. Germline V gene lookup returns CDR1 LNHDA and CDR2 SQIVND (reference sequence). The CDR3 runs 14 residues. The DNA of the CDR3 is TGTGCCAGTAACAAACAGGGCTCTGGAAACACCATATATTTT. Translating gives CASNKQGSGNTIYF.

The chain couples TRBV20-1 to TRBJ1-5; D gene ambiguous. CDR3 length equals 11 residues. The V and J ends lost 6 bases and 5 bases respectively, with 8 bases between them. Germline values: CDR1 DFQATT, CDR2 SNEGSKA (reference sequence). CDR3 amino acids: CSATGDQPQHF. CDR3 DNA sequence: TGCAGTGCCACCGGGGATCAGCCCCAGCATTTT.

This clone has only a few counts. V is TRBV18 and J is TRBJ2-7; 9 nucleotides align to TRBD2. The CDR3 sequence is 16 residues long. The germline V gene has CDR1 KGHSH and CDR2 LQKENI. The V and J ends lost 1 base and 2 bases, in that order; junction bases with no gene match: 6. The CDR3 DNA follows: TGTGCCAGCTCACCACAGGTTAGCGGGAGCACCTACGAGCAGTACTTC. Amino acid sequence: CASSPQVSGSTYEQYF.

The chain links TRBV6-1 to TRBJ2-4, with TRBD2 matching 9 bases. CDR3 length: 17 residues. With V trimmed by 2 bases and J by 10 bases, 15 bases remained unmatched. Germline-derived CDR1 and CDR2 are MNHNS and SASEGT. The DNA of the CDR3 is TGTGCCAGCAGTGAACCACGGACTAGCGATAGCCAAAGTATTCAGTACTTC. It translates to CASSEPRTSDSQSIQYF.